This T cell receptor (beta chain) was captured by sequencing in a study of CD8 T cells in ankylosing spondylitis. Study conclusions and caveats: Earlier reports found some motif variants in synovial fluid and blood in reactive arthritis. Ankylosing spondylitis blood appeared to be characterized by a TCR beta motif of eight highly homologous variants. The authors reported significant enrichment of disease-linked clones in matched ankylosing spondylitis synovial fluid. Relatively rare in peripheral blood, disease-linked clones were also CD8+.

Germline trimming cut 3 bases from V and 8 bases from J; bases unmatched to any gene: 16. CDR1 KGHSH and CDR2 LQKENI come from the germline V gene. This CDR3 is built from 17 residues. This clonotype was seen only a few times. Antigen specificity is unknown. Preparation of TCR beta libraries was done by quantitative 5'-RACE with molecular barcodes. Each CDR3 protein is one row after TCRdb ran MiXCR on the 5' RACE reads. The sample contains 350,000 to 450,000 distinct CDR3 sequences, roughly a quarter of which appear only once. Sequencing was done on a sample of blood, either unsorted or a sorted T cell fraction (not recorded which). The receptor was isolated from a male donor with ankylosing spondylitis. This rearrangement joins TRBV18 to TRBJ2-1, with 7 bases fitting TRBD1. This CDR3 reads CASSPWPSTGSLDEQFF. CDR3 coding DNA: TGTGCCAGCTCACCTTGGCCATCGACAGGGTCGTTGGATGAGCAGTTCTTC. Full variable domain (remainder filled in from reference TRBV18 and TRBJ2-1): NAGVMQNPRHLVRRRGQEARLRCSPMKGHSHVYWYRQLPEEGLKFMVYLQKENIIDESGMPKERFSAEFPKEGPSILRIQQVVRGDSAAYFCASSPWPSTGSLDEQFFGPGTRLTVL.